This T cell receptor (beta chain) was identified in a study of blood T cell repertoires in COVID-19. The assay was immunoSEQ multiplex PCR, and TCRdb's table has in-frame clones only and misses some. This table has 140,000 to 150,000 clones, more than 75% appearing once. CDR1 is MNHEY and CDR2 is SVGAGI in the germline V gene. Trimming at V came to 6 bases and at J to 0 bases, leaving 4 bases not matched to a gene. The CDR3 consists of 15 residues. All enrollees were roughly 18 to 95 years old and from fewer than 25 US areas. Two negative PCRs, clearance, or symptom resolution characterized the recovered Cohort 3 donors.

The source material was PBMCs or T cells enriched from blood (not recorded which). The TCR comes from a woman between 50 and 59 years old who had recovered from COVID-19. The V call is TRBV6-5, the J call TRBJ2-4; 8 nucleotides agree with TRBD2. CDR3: CASRSGSLAKNIQYF. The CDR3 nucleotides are TGTGCCAGCAGGAGCGGGAGCCTAGCCAAAAACATTCAGTACTTC.